The rows below give T cell receptor beta chains drawn from one sample of a study of T-cell reconstitution after alpha-beta-depleted transplantation in children. TCRdb processed the PCR reads anew with MiXCR; each CDR3 protein has one entry. The profile shows 450,000 to 550,000 distinct CDR3 sequences, more than 9.5% of them singletons. This sample comprised PBMCs, mostly from graft donor cells, obtained 180 days after TCRalphabeta/CD19-depleted stem cell transplant. These receptor sequences come from a female patient aged 2-15 years who had a stem cell transplant for aplastic anemia, so the T cells may come from the graft donor. The CDR3 runs from the conserved cysteine through the conserved F or W. The D gene is left open where the match is weak. Rows give clone size only sometimes, using once, few, many, or a class for an expanded clone.

v_gene,j_gene,d_gene,abundance,CDR3nt,CDR3aa
TRBV9,TRBJ2-7,NA,NA,TGTGCCAGCTCAGCAGCGGCGTTCGACTACGAGCAGTACTTC,CASSAAAFDYEQYF
TRBV10-3,TRBJ2-7,TRBD1,NA,TGTGCCATCAGTGAGTCGGGACAGGGCGGCGAGCAGTACTTC,CAISESGQGGEQYF
TRBV12-3/TRBV12-4,TRBJ2-4,NA,NA,TGTGCCAGCAGTTTATCGACGAACATTCAGTACTTC,CASSLSTNIQYF
TRBV6-5,TRBJ2-7,NA,few,TGTGCCAGCAGTTACGACAGTGTGTCCGAGCAGTACTTC,CASSYDSVSEQYF
TRBV28,TRBJ1-5,NA,NA,TGTGCCAGCAGTTACCCCATGGGGGGGAGTTATAGCAATCAGCCCCAGCATTTT,CASSYPMGGSYSNQPQHF
TRBV19,TRBJ2-2,NA,NA,TGTGCCAGTAGTATAGTGGGGAGAAACACCGGGGAGCTGTTTTTT,CASSIVGRNTGELFF
TRBV12-3/TRBV12-4,TRBJ2-3,NA,NA,TGTGCCAGCAGTTCCACAGGCCGATCGGCAGATACGCAGTATTTT,CASSSTGRSADTQYF
TRBV7-6,TRBJ2-1,TRBD2,many,TGTGCCAGCAGCTTATTTAGCGGGGTCAATGAGCAGTTCTTC,CASSLFSGVNEQFF
TRBV7-3,TRBJ2-1,NA,many,TGTGCCAGCAGCCCGAGCCCCAGCTCCTACAATGAGCAGTTCTTC,CASSPSPSSYNEQFF
TRBV11-2,TRBJ2-3,TRBD2,NA,TGTGCCAGCAGCTTAAGGGGACTAGCTAGGGATTTAGGGGCGGATACGCAGTATTTT,CASSLRGLARDLGADTQYF
TRBV27,TRBJ2-7,NA,NA,TGTGCCAGCAGCCGCGTAGGGGCAGGGACCTACGAGCAGTACTTC,CASSRVGAGTYEQYF
TRBV20-1,TRBJ1-5,TRBD1,few,TGCAGTGCTAGAAGCCCGGGACAGGGGATAGGGAGCAATCAGCCCCAGCATTTT,CSARSPGQGIGSNQPQHF
TRBV28,TRBJ1-2,NA,NA,TGTGCCAGCAGTTTATGGGGCCAGGGTAATGGCTACACCTTC,CASSLWGQGNGYTF
TRBV5-1,TRBJ2-3,NA,NA,TGCGCCAGCAGCGGAACATTCGATACGCAGTATTTT,CASSGTFDTQYF
TRBV7-9,TRBJ2-1,NA,NA,TGTGCCAGCAGCTACACCAGCGGTTACAATGAGCAGTTCTTC,CASSYTSGYNEQFF
TRBV10-3,TRBJ2-7,NA,NA,TGTGCCATCAGTGAGTCGGTAGCGCTGAACTACGAGCAGTACTTC,CAISESVALNYEQYF
TRBV28,TRBJ2-1,NA,NA,TGTGCCAGCCATTCCGGGGATGAGCAGTTCTTC,CASHSGDEQFF
TRBV6-6,TRBJ2-7,NA,NA,TGTGCCAGTTCCACCGGACGTTACGAGCAGTACTTC,CASSTGRYEQYF
TRBV28,TRBJ2-3,TRBD2,NA,TGTGCCAGCAGTTTACCTAGCGGGTCTTCTAACACAGATACGCAGTATTTT,CASSLPSGSSNTDTQYF
TRBV5-1,TRBJ2-1,NA,many,TGCGCCAGCAGCGTTTCCGGGGACTCCACTTCGGATGAGCAGTTCTTC,CASSVSGDSTSDEQFF
TRBV20-1,TRBJ2-1,TRBD2,few,TGCAGTGCTAGCGGCGGGAGCAACAATGAGCAGTTCTTC,CSASGGSNNEQFF
TRBV6-2/TRBV6-3,TRBJ1-2,NA,NA,TGTGCCAGCAGTAAGGCCGCGGGGACCTATGGCTACACCTTC,CASSKAAGTYGYTF
TRBV20-1,TRBJ1-2,NA,many,TGCAGTGCTAGTCAACAGAGGGGCTATGGCTACACCTTC,CSASQQRGYGYTF